The 26 T cell receptor beta chains below were found in one sample sequenced in a study of blood T cell repertoires in COVID-19. Here immunoSEQ multiplex PCR was the method, and the copy in TCRdb shows in-frame clones only, minus some. This sample has about 81,000 clones, with about four fifths found just once. The material sequenced was peripheral blood. The receptors come from a human donor in a cohort sampled during active COVID-19.

J is TRBJ1-2 and V is TRBV11-2; TRBD1 matches at 7 bases. The J segment lost 4 bases and the V segment lost 1 base, leaving 0 bases of the junction unmatched. The CDR3 is made up of 13 amino acids. The germline gives CDR1 SGHAT, CDR2 FQNNGV. The CDR3 coding sequence is TGTGCCAGCAGCTTAGCAGGGGGCTATGGCTACACCTTC. Residues: CASSLAGGYGYTF. The full variable domain, with the rest looked up from reference TRBV11-2 and TRBJ1-2, is EAGVAQSPRYKIIEKRQSVAFWCNPISGHATLYWYQQILGQGPKLLIQFQNNGVVDDSQLPKDRFSAERLKGVDSTLKIQPAKLEDSAVYLCASSLAGGYGYTFGSGTRLTVV.

The CDR3 coding sequence is TGTGCCTGGACTGTACTCGAAGCTTTCTTT. It yields the protein CAWTVLEAFF. The rearrangement uses TRBV30 and TRBJ1-1; D ambiguous. The V gene lost 4 bases and the J gene lost 8 bases, with 8 bases spanning the gap. The CDR3 is 10 amino acids. Germline V gene lookup returns CDR1 GTSNPN and CDR2 SVGIG (reference sequence). Filled out from reference TRBV30 and TRBJ1-1, the complete variable domain reads SQTIHQWPATLVQPVGSPLSLECTVEGTSNPNLYWYRQAAGRGLQLLFYSVGIGQISSEVPQNLSASRPQDRQFILSSKKLLLSDSGFYLCAWTVLEAFFGQGTRLTVV.

This clone occurred a few times. The CDR3: CASSYDRYFTEAFF. CDR3 DNA sequence: TGTGCCAGCAGTTACGACAGGTACTTTACTGAAGCTTTCTTT. V usage is TRBV6-2 or TRBV6-3 and J usage is TRBJ1-1, with D possibly TRBD1 on 6 matching bases. CDR1 is MNHEY, CDR2 SVGEGT, per germline. This CDR3 comprises 14 residues. V was clipped by 2 bases and J by 5 bases, with 12 bases between them.

V is TRBV5-6 and J is TRBJ1-4; the match to TRBD1 covers 11 bases. Germline V gene data show CDR1 as SGHDT and CDR2 as YYEEEE. J lost 8 bases, V lost 4 bases, and 7 bases had no gene match. There are 15 residues in the CDR3. The CDR3 loop is CASSLGQGAREKLFF. The CDR3 DNA follows: TGTGCCAGCAGCCTAGGACAGGGGGCTAGAGAAAAACTGTTTTTT.

This sequence joins TRBV6-6 and TRBJ2-7; D is perhaps TRBD2 (7 bases). Per germline, CDR1 MNHNY and CDR2 SVGAGI (reference sequence). The CDR3 is made up of 14 amino acids. V was clipped by 3 bases and J by 6 bases, with 15 bases between them. The chain's CDR3 is CASSYGGGGGEQYF. The CDR3 coding sequence is TGTGCCAGCAGTTATGGGGGCGGGGGCGGCGAGCAGTACTTC.

This clone was counted a few times. V gene TRBV4-1 combines with J gene TRBJ2-5, with D perhaps TRBD2 (6 bases). The CDR3 length is 13 residues. V shed 6 bases and J shed 1 base, with 9 bases lying between them. The V gene's germline CDR1 is MGHRA and CDR2 YSYEKL. CDR3 amino acids: CASRRGIQETQYF. The CDR3 nucleotides are TGCGCCAGCAGACGGGGGATCCAAGAGACCCAGTACTTC.

This chain connects TRBV3-1 (or the pseudogene TRBV3-2) to TRBJ1-2; 10 nucleotides align to TRBD1. V lost 4 bases, J lost 4 bases, and 9 bases stayed unmatched. In germline, CDR1 is LGHDT, CDR2 YNNKEL (reference sequence). CDR3 length: 16 amino acids. CDR3 in amino acids: CASSPTWDRGVYGYTF. DNA of the CDR3: TGTGCCAGCAGCCCGACTTGGGACAGGGGAGTCTATGGCTACACCTTC.

V usage is TRBV6-1 and J usage is TRBJ1-5, with TRBD1 identical over 9 bases. V shed 3 bases and J 4 bases; nucleotides not matched to a gene: 7. CDR3 length: 16 amino acids. From germline, CDR1 is MNHNS and CDR2 SASEGT. The DNA of the CDR3 is TGTGCCAGCAGTGACCCGGGACAGGGTGGTAATCAGCCCCAGCATTTT. Its protein is CASSDPGQGGNQPQHF.

The rearrangement links TRBV9 to TRBJ1-6; D might be TRBD1 (6 bases). V gave up 1 base and J gave up 5 bases, with 7 bases separating them. The CDR3 sequence is 14 residues long. Germline assignment: CDR1 SGDLS and CDR2 YYNGEE. Written as DNA, the CDR3 is TGTGCCAGCAGCGTACCAGGGGATAATTCACCCCTCCACTTT. Translating gives CASSVPGDNSPLHF.

This clone turned up a few times. The V and J genes are TRBV7-3 and TRBJ2-3; perhaps TRBD1 as D (6 bases). Trimming pared 6 bases from V and 3 bases from J, leaving 10 bases between. The V gene's germline CDR1 is SGHTA and CDR2 FQGTGA. The CDR3 contains 13 residues. As DNA, the CDR3 is TGTGCCAGCAGTCAAGGACAGACAGATACGCAGTATTTT. Translation gives CASSQGQTDTQYF. Looking up the rest from reference TRBV7-3 and TRBJ2-3 gives the full variable domain: GAGVSQTPSNKVTEKGKYVELRCDPISGHTALYWYRQSLGQGPEFLIYFQGTGAADDSGLPNDRFFAVRPEGSVSTLKIQRTERGDSAVYLCASSQGQTDTQYFGPGTRLTVL.

The rearrangement links TRBV18 to TRBJ2-2; D perhaps matches TRBD1 (6 bases). The V end was cut by 6 bases, the J end by 5 bases, with 16 bases between. The germline V gene encodes CDR1 KGHSH and CDR2 LQKENI. The CDR3 extends over 15 amino acids. CDR3 amino acids: CASSPQGTMTGELFF. Here the CDR3 DNA reads TGTGCCAGCTCGCCTCAGGGGACCATGACCGGGGAGCTGTTTTTT.

This clone was seen ten or more times. The chain has TRBV25-1 and TRBJ2-7; 7 bases match TRBD1. The germline V gene has CDR1 MGHDK and CDR2 SYGVNS. V shed 5 bases and J 5 bases; nucleotides not matched to a gene: 12. The CDR3 has 15 residues. The CDR3, as DNA: TGTGCCAGCAGTCGCCCCGGACCAGGGACAGACGAGCAGTACTTC. Its translation is CASSRPGPGTDEQYF.

The chain links TRBV27 to TRBJ1-5, with 8 positions matching TRBD1. Germline V gene data show CDR1 as MNHEY and CDR2 as SMNVEV (reference sequence). The length of the CDR3 is 18 residues. V was pared by 6 bases and J by 2 bases, with 15 bases of the junction left unmatched. The CDR3 here is CASSDRGLPLAGNQPQHF. The CDR3 DNA reads TGTGCCAGCAGCGACAGGGGTTTACCCCTAGCGGGCAATCAGCCCCAGCATTTT.

The J gene is TRBJ1-2, the V gene TRBV10-2; tentative D call: TRBD1 (6 bases). The CDR3 spans 13 residues. The germline V and J ends were trimmed by 0 bases and 6 bases, with 8 bases remaining between them. Germline values: CDR1 WSHSY, CDR2 SAAADI. The CDR3 protein is CASSESQGNGYTF. In DNA form, the CDR3 reads TGCGCCAGCAGTGAGTCACAGGGAAATGGCTACACCTTC.

This chain uses TRBV2 with TRBJ2-2; the match to TRBD2 covers 8 bases. The junction had 5 bases not matched to a gene; V was cut back by 5 bases and J by 3 bases. The CDR3 totals 15 residues. CDR1 and CDR2 from the germline V gene are SNHLY and FYNNEI. The CDR3 DNA sequence: TGTGCCAGCAGTTTGACTAGCGCGTACACCGGGGAGCTGTTTTTT. It is translated as CASSLTSAYTGELFF.

The rearrangement uses TRBV11-3 and TRBJ2-7; the match to TRBD1 covers 7 bases. The V gene end was trimmed by 3 bases and the J gene end by 5 bases; junction bases not matched to a gene: 1. In germline, CDR1 is SGHNT, CDR2 YENEEA. The CDR3 has 12 amino acids. The CDR3 loop reads CASSFDRDEQYF. Written as DNA, the CDR3 is TGTGCCAGCAGCTTCGACAGGGACGAGCAGTACTTC.

The CDR3 here is CASSQVLRQQETQYF. DNA of the CDR3: TGTGCCAGCAGCCAAGTTCTGAGACAGCAAGAGACCCAGTACTTC. The rearrangement uses TRBV3-1 (or the pseudogene TRBV3-2) and TRBJ2-5; D perhaps matches TRBD1 (5 bases). This CDR3 has 15 residues. Between the trimmed V and J ends, which lost 1 base and 2 bases, there was a span of 11 bases. Germline V gives CDR1 LGHDT, CDR2 YNNKEL (reference sequence).

The chain links TRBV11-1 to TRBJ2-3, with 9 bases that match TRBD2. J was trimmed by 4 bases and V by 5 bases; bases with no gene match: 7. This CDR3 is built from 15 residues. Germline V gives CDR1 SGHAT, CDR2 FQDESV (reference sequence). The CDR3 sequence: CASSPRLAGADTQYF. The CDR3 nucleotides read TGTGCCAGCAGCCCCCGTTTAGCGGGGGCAGATACGCAGTATTTT.

V gene TRBV7-2 combines with J gene TRBJ2-7, with TRBD2 as a possible D gene (7 bases). The V and J ends lost 2 bases and 2 bases respectively, with 13 bases between them. This CDR3 has 15 residues. The germline V gene has CDR1 SGHTA and CDR2 FQGNSA. Here the CDR3 DNA reads TGTGCCAGCAGCTTAAAGGTGGGGGGGCCCTACGAGCAGTACTTC. Amino acid sequence: CASSLKVGGPYEQYF.

J is TRBJ1-3 and V is TRBV6-4; D uncertain. Germline V gene data show CDR1 as MRHNA and CDR2 as SNTAGT. The V end was cut by 0 bases, the J end by 7 bases, with 16 bases between. The CDR3 extends over 16 amino acids. This chain's CDR3 is CASSDSRARSGNTIYF. The CDR3, as DNA: TGTGCCAGCAGTGACTCTAGGGCTCGCTCGGGGAACACCATATATTTT.

The V call is TRBV27, the J call TRBJ1-5, with TRBD1 matching 9 bases. Unmatched junction bases numbered 5, after V lost 2 bases and J lost 6 bases. CDR1 is MNHEY and CDR2 is SMNVEV in the germline V gene (reference sequence). The CDR3 is 15 residues long. CDR3 loop: CASSLTGGWGQPQHF. CDR3 nucleotides: TGTGCCAGCAGTTTAACAGGGGGCTGGGGTCAGCCCCAGCATTTT.

CDR3 in DNA: TGTGCCAGCCAGCAGGGGGCGGGTCAGCCCCAGCATTTT. Amino acids: CASQQGAGQPQHF. The rearrangement links TRBV2 to TRBJ1-5; 8 bases align to TRBD1. The germline gives CDR1 SNHLY, CDR2 FYNNEI. The CDR3 length is 13 residues. V dropped 8 bases and J dropped 6; count of bases not matched to a gene: 6.

The gene calls are TRBV2 and TRBJ1-6; TRBD1 might be the D (5 bases). This CDR3 is 16 amino acids long. CDR1 and CDR2 (germline): SNHLY, FYNNEI. V was trimmed by 6 bases and J by 8 bases, leaving 20 bases between them. CDR3 coding DNA: TGTGCCAGCAGAGCCACTGCGGGGGGTAGGGATTCACCCCTCCACTTT. It is translated as CASRATAGGRDSPLHF. Based on the CDR3 plus reference TRBV2 and TRBJ1-6, the full variable domain is EPEVTQTPSHQVTQMGQEVILRCVPISNHLYFYWYRQILGQKVEFLVSFYNNEISEKSEIFDDQFSVERPDGSNFTLKIRSTKLEDSAMYFCASRATAGGRDSPLHFGNGTRLTVT.

This chain uses TRBV30 with TRBJ1-2, with D possibly TRBD1 on 6 matching bases. Deletions cut 0 bases from V and 7 bases from J, with 12 bases between. CDR1 GTSNPN and CDR2 SVGIG come from the germline V gene (reference sequence). This CDR3 contains 13 residues. The CDR3 bases are TGTGCCTGGAGTGTACCAGGGGCGGCTGGCTACACCTTC. It is translated as CAWSVPGAAGYTF.

This clone has only one observation. The rearrangement joins TRBV3-1 (or the pseudogene TRBV3-2) to TRBJ1-1; the match to TRBD1 covers 8 bases. Per germline, CDR1 LGHDT and CDR2 YNNKEL (reference sequence). The V and J ends lost 2 bases and 8 bases, in that order; junction bases with no gene match: 4. This CDR3 comprises 13 residues. CDR3 amino acids: CASSQQGQEEAFF. The CDR3 DNA reads as TGTGCCAGCAGCCAACAGGGACAGGAAGAAGCTTTCTTT.

This clone came up once. This rearrangement joins TRBV5-8 to TRBJ1-2; TRBD1 might be the D (5 bases). V was clipped by 4 bases and J by 0 bases, with 16 bases between them. This CDR3 has 16 residues. Germline CDR1 is SGHTS and CDR2 is YDEGEE. The CDR3: CASSPGGRGANYGYTF. The CDR3 nucleotides are TGTGCCAGCAGCCCCGGGGGTCGGGGAGCTAACTATGGCTACACCTTC. Using reference TRBV5-8 and TRBJ1-2 for the parts outside the CDR3, the full variable domain is EAGVTQSPTHLIKTRGQQATLRCSPISGHTSVYWYQQALGLGLQFLLWYDEGEERNRGNFPPRFSGRQFPNYSSELNVNALELEDSALYLCASSPGGRGANYGYTFGSGTRLTVV.